Following are 14 T cell receptor beta chains from one sample sequenced in a study of OX40 agonist ivuxolimab in advanced cancers. Assay used: immunoSEQ multiplex PCR; TCRdb lists only in-frame clones, some missing. Among under 100,000 clones, roughly nine tenths were seen once, and the ten largest hold 2% to 3%. The sequencing used CD4+ or CD8+ T cells sorted from blood, collected in a trial of the OX40 agonist ivuxolimab. These receptors were collected from an adult with an advanced solid tumor such as melanoma, head and neck, liver or kidney cancer.

The gene calls are TRBV7-3 and TRBJ2-1, with D possibly being TRBD1 or TRBD2 (5 bases each). This CDR3 region has 15 residues. Germline V gives CDR1 SGHTA, CDR2 FQGTGA. Between the trimmed V and J ends, which lost 6 bases and 4 bases, there was a span of 16 bases. The CDR3 DNA sequence: TGTGCCAGCAGTCTGACCGGGACGGCATACAATGAGCAGTTCTTC. Translation gives CASSLTGTAYNEQFF.

The V gene is TRBV19, the J gene TRBJ2-3, with 10 bases lining up with TRBD2. The CDR3 is 15 amino acids. The trim removed 6 bases at V and 4 bases at J, leaving 7 bases unmatched. Germline lookup yields CDR1 LNHDA and CDR2 SQIVND (reference sequence). The CDR3 is CASSSSGSGADTQYF. CDR3 sequence (DNA): TGTGCCAGTAGCTCTAGCGGGAGTGGCGCAGATACGCAGTATTTT.

The chain employs TRBV7-3 and TRBJ1-2, with a tentative D call TRBD1 (5 bases). The CDR3 spans 14 residues. Trimming stripped 2 bases from V and 14 bases from J, with 21 bases between. Germline lookup yields CDR1 SGHTA and CDR2 FQGTGA. CDR3 sequence (DNA): TGTGCCAGCAGCTTAGGTCAGGGCGCAAGGACTGATACCTTC. This codes for CASSLGQGARTDTF.

V usage is TRBV7-9 and J usage is TRBJ2-7, with 10 bases matching TRBD2. The CDR3 consists of 18 residues. The germline V gene encodes CDR1 SEHNR and CDR2 FQNEAQ (reference sequence). Germline trimming cut 3 bases from V and 0 bases from J; bases unmatched to any gene: 11. DNA for the CDR3: TGTGCCAGCAGCTTGGGGACTAGCGCTCCGGGCCCCTCCTACGAGCAGTACTTC. Protein sequence: CASSLGTSAPGPSYEQYF.

V gene TRBV7-2 combines with J gene TRBJ2-1; 7 bases match TRBD1. The CDR3 extends over 13 amino acids. Germline loops: CDR1 SGHTA, CDR2 FQGNSA. V was clipped by 5 bases and J by 9 bases; unmatched bases: 7. For the CDR3, the DNA is TGTGCCAGCAGCCCGAGAGGGGGCTTTGAGCAGTTCTTC. Translation: CASSPRGGFEQFF.

V and J are TRBV7-3 and TRBJ2-5; D not resolved. The CDR3 consists of 13 residues. Between the trimmed V and J ends, which lost 1 base and 2 bases, there was a span of 5 bases. The germline CDR1 and CDR2 sequences are SGHTA and FQGTGA. In DNA, the CDR3 is TGTGCCAGCAGCTTAAGTAGGCAAGAGACCCAGTACTTC. Protein product: CASSLSRQETQYF. Supplemented by reference TRBV7-3 and TRBJ2-5, the full variable domain reads GAGVSQTPSNKVTEKGKYVELRCDPISGHTALYWYRQSLGQGPEFLIYFQGTGAADDSGLPNDRFFAVRPEGSVSTLKIQRTERGDSAVYLCASSLSRQETQYFGPGTRLLVL.

V usage is TRBV28 and J usage is TRBJ2-1, with D possibly matching TRBD2 (6 bases). The CDR3 runs 13 residues. Trimming cost V 8 bases and J 5 bases, with 13 bases left between them. The germline V gene encodes CDR1 MDHEN and CDR2 SYDVKM. CDR3 nucleotides: TGTGCCAGCGGAGGGCCAGTCAACAATGAGCAGTTCTTC. This translates into CASGGPVNNEQFF.

This chain joins TRBV11-3 and TRBJ2-2; D could derive from TRBD1 or TRBD2 (5 bases each). Germline assignment: CDR1 SGHNT and CDR2 YENEEA. V lost 0 bases, J lost 2 bases, and 10 bases lay in between. This CDR3 comprises 16 residues. For the CDR3, the DNA is TGTGCCAGCAGCTTAGAAGGGACGGATAACACCGGGGAGCTGTTTTTT. Translation: CASSLEGTDNTGELFF.

CDR3 DNA sequence: TGCGCCAGCAGCGCGCCCGGGACCTACGAGCAGTACTTC. Residues: CASSAPGTYEQYF. This chain joins TRBV4-1 and TRBJ2-7, with D possibly matching TRBD2 (5 bases). Germline CDR1 and CDR2: MGHRA and YSYEKL. The CDR3 has 13 amino acids. V gave up 5 bases and J gave up 2 bases, with 10 bases separating them.

V and J are TRBV5-1 and TRBJ2-3; D perhaps matches TRBD2 (5 bases). The CDR3 consists of 18 residues. The ends were cut back, 4 bases at V and 0 bases at J, with 21 bases in the middle. Germline V lookup: CDR1 SGHRS, CDR2 YFSETQ. The CDR3 nucleotides read TGCGCCAGCAGCCCCGGGCCGGGGAGATCCACTAGCACAGATACGCAGTATTTT. This gives the protein CASSPGPGRSTSTDTQYF.

The V gene is TRBV5-1, the J gene TRBJ2-7, with 9 bases identical to TRBD2. CDR3 length equals 16 residues. Germline CDR1 SGHRS, CDR2 YFSETQ. Trimming removed 3 bases from V and 0 bases from J; junction bases left unmatched: 7. The DNA for the CDR3 is TGCGCCAGCAGCTCTTCCGGGACTAGCAGCTCCTACGAGCAGTACTTC. It encodes CASSSSGTSSSYEQYF. Together with reference TRBV5-1 and TRBJ2-7, the CDR3 gives the full variable domain: KAGVTQTPRYLIKTRGQQVTLSCSPISGHRSVSWYQQTPGQGLQFLFEYFSETQRNKGNFPGRFSGRQFSNSRSEMNVSTLELGDSALYLCASSSSGTSSSYEQYFGPGTRLTVT.

The chain recombines TRBV28 with TRBJ1-1; D gene unclear. V was trimmed by 6 bases and J by 0 bases, leaving 8 bases between them. The CDR3 sequence is 13 residues long. Germline V CDR1 and CDR2: MDHEN, SYDVKM. The CDR3 loop is CASSLIMNTEAFF. The CDR3 DNA sequence: TGTGCCAGCAGCCTTATAATGAACACTGAAGCTTTCTTT.

The chain has TRBV18 and TRBJ2-1; D not certain. Trimming cost V 2 bases and J 13 bases, with 12 bases left between them. The CDR3 extends over 12 amino acids. In germline, CDR1 is KGHSH, CDR2 LQKENI. The CDR3 sequence is CASSPTSPPQFF. The CDR3 nucleotides are TGTGCCAGCTCACCAACATCCCCGCCTCAGTTCTTC.

This clone has just a few counts. The J gene is TRBJ1-1, the V gene TRBV9, with D tentatively TRBD1 (5 bases). The CDR3 is 14 amino acids. The germline gives CDR1 SGDLS, CDR2 YYNGEE. Trimming pared 2 bases from V and 0 bases from J, leaving 8 bases between. The CDR3 loop is CASSVTVVNTEAFF. The CDR3 DNA reads TGTGCCAGCAGCGTGACAGTTGTGAACACTGAAGCTTTCTTT.